Listed below are T cell receptor beta chains from one sample, sequenced in a study of blood T cell repertoires in COVID-19. Profiled with immunoSEQ multiplex PCR; TCRdb holds only in-frame clones, not every one. The sample shows some 220,000 clones, around four fifths of them seen only once. The sequenced material came from peripheral blood. These TCRs come from a woman aged 55-70 years with active or convalescent COVID-19. The CDR3 runs from the conserved cysteine through the conserved F or W. The order of the fields is clone size, V gene, J gene, CDR3 length, D gene, CDR3 DNA, CDR3 protein. The D gene is left open where the match is weak. Clone sizes are given selectively: once, few, many, or a class where the clone is expanded.

abundance: .
v_gene: TRBV9
j_gene: TRBJ2-5
len: 14
d_gene: .
CDR3nt: TGTGCCAGCAGCGTAGACTCGGGAAGAGAGACCCAGTACTTC
CDR3aa: CASSVDSGRETQYF

abundance: .
v_gene: TRBV7-9
j_gene: TRBJ2-1
len: 14
d_gene: .
CDR3nt: TGTGCCAGCAGCTTTTCGGCAGGCTACAATGAGCAGTTCTTC
CDR3aa: CASSFSAGYNEQFF

abundance: .
v_gene: TRBV7-3
j_gene: TRBJ2-3
len: 16
d_gene: TRBD2
CDR3nt: TGTGCCAGCAGCCCTCGGACTAGCGGGAGTAGGGATACGCAGTATTTT
CDR3aa: CASSPRTSGSRDTQYF

abundance: .
v_gene: TRBV7-8
j_gene: TRBJ2-7
len: 17
d_gene: TRBD2
CDR3nt: TGTGCCAGCAGCACCTGGACTAGCGGGACCCTCTCCTACGAGCAGTACTTC
CDR3aa: CASSTWTSGTLSYEQYF

abundance: .
v_gene: TRBV7-8
j_gene: TRBJ2-5
len: 15
d_gene: .
CDR3nt: TGTGCCAGCAGTCCAGAGGCCCAGGCGGGGGAGACCCAGTACTTC
CDR3aa: CASSPEAQAGETQYF

abundance: .
v_gene: TRBV5-5
j_gene: TRBJ1-3
len: 16
d_gene: .
CDR3nt: TGTGCCAGCAGCAGTTCAATTAGTCACCCTGGAAACACCATATATTTT
CDR3aa: CASSSSISHPGNTIYF

abundance: .
v_gene: TRBV6-4
j_gene: TRBJ2-3
len: 13
d_gene: .
CDR3nt: TGTGCCAGCAGTGATGGGCTCACAGATACGCAGTATTTT
CDR3aa: CASSDGLTDTQYF

abundance: .
v_gene: TRBV7-2
j_gene: TRBJ2-7
len: 13
d_gene: .
CDR3nt: TGTGCCAGCAGCGTAGCGGTCAGCTACGAGCAGTACTTC
CDR3aa: CASSVAVSYEQYF

abundance: .
v_gene: TRBV24-1
j_gene: TRBJ2-1
len: 18
d_gene: TRBD2
CDR3nt: TGTGCCACCAGTGATCCTCGTCTAGCGGGGGCCCGAGCGAATGAGCAGTTCTTC
CDR3aa: CATSDPRLAGARANEQFF

abundance: .
v_gene: TRBV24-1
j_gene: TRBJ2-1
len: 14
d_gene: .
CDR3nt: TGTGCCACCTTGGGGGCAGGGGATAACTATGAGCAGTTCTTC
CDR3aa: CATLGAGDNYEQFF

abundance: .
v_gene: TRBV10-3
j_gene: TRBJ1-5
len: 15
d_gene: .
CDR3nt: TGTGCCATCAGTCAATCGGGCGGAGAGGGTCAGCCCCAGCATTTT
CDR3aa: CAISQSGGEGQPQHF

abundance: .
v_gene: TRBV10-2
j_gene: TRBJ1-5
len: 14
d_gene: .
CDR3nt: TGCGCCAGCAGTGACCTGGGAGCTCATCAGCCCCAGCATTTT
CDR3aa: CASSDLGAHQPQHF

abundance: .
v_gene: TRBV27
j_gene: TRBJ1-5
len: 15
d_gene: .
CDR3nt: TGTGCCAGCGCGATCTCAACAGGGCTTCATCAGCCCCAGCATTTT
CDR3aa: CASAISTGLHQPQHF

abundance: .
v_gene: TRBV14
j_gene: TRBJ2-1
len: 15
d_gene: .
CDR3nt: TGTGCCAGCAGCCAAGTAGTGGGTAGCGTGGATGAGCAGTTCTTC
CDR3aa: CASSQVVGSVDEQFF

abundance: once
v_gene: TRBV12-5
j_gene: TRBJ2-1
len: 15
d_gene: .
CDR3nt: TGTGCTAGTGGCGATAGCATATCCAAGGATAATGAGCAGTTCTTC
CDR3aa: CASGDSISKDNEQFF

abundance: .
v_gene: TRBV5-8
j_gene: TRBJ1-1
len: 13
d_gene: .
CDR3nt: TGTGCCAGCAGCTTGGAGCGGAACACTGAAGCTTTCTTT
CDR3aa: CASSLERNTEAFF

abundance: .
v_gene: TRBV6-6
j_gene: TRBJ2-7
len: 15
d_gene: .
CDR3nt: TGTGCCAGCAGAGCGACAGGACTGAGCTCCTACGAGCAGTACTTC
CDR3aa: CASRATGLSSYEQYF

abundance: .
v_gene: TRBV24-1
j_gene: TRBJ2-1
len: 14
d_gene: TRBD2
CDR3nt: TGTGCCACCAGTGATTACGGTCTGGGACTAGGTCCGTTCTTC
CDR3aa: CATSDYGLGLGPFF

abundance: .
v_gene: TRBV30
j_gene: TRBJ1-2
len: 12
d_gene: TRBD1
CDR3nt: TGTGCCTGGACAGGGGGGTTGAATGGCTACACCTTC
CDR3aa: CAWTGGLNGYTF

abundance: .
v_gene: TRBV6-5
j_gene: TRBJ2-2
len: 15
d_gene: TRBD1
CDR3nt: TGTGCCAGCAGTTACTCGACAGGGGTGACCGGGGAGCTGTTTTTT
CDR3aa: CASSYSTGVTGELFF

abundance: .
v_gene: TRBV2
j_gene: TRBJ2-1
len: 13
d_gene: .
CDR3nt: TGTGCCAGCATTCCGACTAGTCGAGATGAGCAGTTCTTC
CDR3aa: CASIPTSRDEQFF

abundance: .
v_gene: TRBV2
j_gene: TRBJ2-3
len: 15
d_gene: TRBD2
CDR3nt: TGTGCCAGCAGTGAGACTAGCGGACTACCGGATACGCAGTATTTT
CDR3aa: CASSETSGLPDTQYF

abundance: .
v_gene: TRBV3-1/TRBV3-2
j_gene: TRBJ1-1
len: 16
d_gene: .
CDR3nt: TGTGCCAGCAGCCAAGGGGTACAGGGAATGAACACTGAAGCTTTCTTT
CDR3aa: CASSQGVQGMNTEAFF

abundance: once
v_gene: TRBV3-1/TRBV3-2
j_gene: TRBJ1-5
len: 15
d_gene: TRBD1
CDR3nt: TGTGCCAGCAGCCTCGGACAGGGGGGCAATCAGCCCCAGCATTTT
CDR3aa: CASSLGQGGNQPQHF

abundance: .
v_gene: TRBV9
j_gene: TRBJ1-2
len: 15
d_gene: .
CDR3nt: TGTGCCAGCAGCGAGGAGGACAGAAGGTTCTATGGCTACACCTTC
CDR3aa: CASSEEDRRFYGYTF

abundance: .
v_gene: TRBV11-2
j_gene: TRBJ1-2
len: 13
d_gene: .
CDR3nt: TGTGCCAGCAGCTTGGGGCCAAACTATGGCTACACCTTC
CDR3aa: CASSLGPNYGYTF

abundance: .
v_gene: TRBV7-2
j_gene: TRBJ2-7
len: 13
d_gene: .
CDR3nt: TGTGCCAGCAGCCCGCCCCCTAGAACCGAGCAGTACTTC
CDR3aa: CASSPPPRTEQYF

abundance: .
v_gene: TRBV5-1
j_gene: TRBJ2-1
len: 15
d_gene: TRBD1
CDR3nt: TGCGCCAGCAGCTTGGAAGGACAGGGGCTCGGTGAGCAGTTCTTC
CDR3aa: CASSLEGQGLGEQFF

abundance: .
v_gene: TRBV24-1
j_gene: TRBJ1-2
len: 15
d_gene: TRBD1
CDR3nt: TGTGCCACCAGTGATTTGGGGACAGGGGAGGATGGCTACACCTTC
CDR3aa: CATSDLGTGEDGYTF

abundance: few
v_gene: TRBV5-1
j_gene: TRBJ1-6
len: 15
d_gene: .
CDR3nt: TGCGCCAGCAGCTTACAACAGGGAGTTAATTCACCCCTCCACTTT
CDR3aa: CASSLQQGVNSPLHF

abundance: .
v_gene: TRBV2
j_gene: TRBJ1-1
len: 13
d_gene: .
CDR3nt: TGTGCCAGCAGTGACGGGGATGGGGCTGAAGCTTTCTTT
CDR3aa: CASSDGDGAEAFF

abundance: once
v_gene: TRBV5-1
j_gene: TRBJ1-1
len: 14
d_gene: TRBD1
CDR3nt: TGCGCCAGCAGCCTCGGGACAGGTAAAACTGAAGCTTTCTTT
CDR3aa: CASSLGTGKTEAFF

abundance: .
v_gene: TRBV28
j_gene: TRBJ1-2
len: 14
d_gene: .
CDR3nt: TGTGCCAGCAGACCTTCTGGGGGCCGATATGGCTACACCTTC
CDR3aa: CASRPSGGRYGYTF

abundance: once
v_gene: TRBV3-1/TRBV3-2
j_gene: TRBJ2-3
len: 16
d_gene: TRBD2
CDR3nt: TGTGCCAGCAGCCAACGGACTAGCGGGAAGGCGAATACGCAGTATTTT
CDR3aa: CASSQRTSGKANTQYF

abundance: .
v_gene: TRBV10-3
j_gene: TRBJ1-2
len: 13
d_gene: TRBD1
CDR3nt: TGTGCCACTGGGACAGTGCCTCGATATGGCTACACCTTC
CDR3aa: CATGTVPRYGYTF

abundance: few
v_gene: TRBV2
j_gene: TRBJ1-1
len: 12
d_gene: TRBD1
CDR3nt: TGTGCCAGCAGCGCAGGGGGCGCTGAAGCTTTCTTT
CDR3aa: CASSAGGAEAFF

abundance: .
v_gene: TRBV28
j_gene: TRBJ1-5
len: 17
d_gene: TRBD1
CDR3nt: TGTGCCAGCAGTTCTCGGACAGGCGGGGCACATTGGCAGCCCCAGCATTTT
CDR3aa: CASSSRTGGAHWQPQHF

abundance: .
v_gene: TRBV18
j_gene: TRBJ2-2
len: 14
d_gene: .
CDR3nt: TGTGCCAGCTCACCACCGTCGGGTACCGGGGAGCTGTTTTTT
CDR3aa: CASSPPSGTGELFF

abundance: .
v_gene: TRBV15
j_gene: TRBJ1-2
len: 17
d_gene: .
CDR3nt: TGTGCCACCAGCAGAGGGGGGGGGCGATCCCGCCTCATTGGCTACACCTTC
CDR3aa: CATSRGGGRSRLIGYTF

abundance: .
v_gene: TRBV28
j_gene: TRBJ1-4
len: 14
d_gene: .
CDR3nt: TGTGCCAGCAGTCCCCCAGCAACTAATGAAAAACTGTTTTTT
CDR3aa: CASSPPATNEKLFF

abundance: .
v_gene: TRBV25-1
j_gene: TRBJ1-3
len: 17
d_gene: .
CDR3nt: TGTGCCAGCAGTGAATGGGGAGCGGGGGGTTCTGGAAACACCATATATTTT
CDR3aa: CASSEWGAGGSGNTIYF

abundance: .
v_gene: TRBV5-1
j_gene: TRBJ2-2
len: 15
d_gene: TRBD2
CDR3nt: TGCGCCAGCGCGGGCGGGGGGGCCCACACCGGGGAGCTGTTTTTT
CDR3aa: CASAGGGAHTGELFF

abundance: .
v_gene: TRBV6-5
j_gene: TRBJ2-7
len: 15
d_gene: TRBD2
CDR3nt: TGTGCCAGCAGCGGAGGGACTAGCGGGATGTACGAGCAGTACTTC
CDR3aa: CASSGGTSGMYEQYF

abundance: .
v_gene: TRBV27
j_gene: TRBJ1-5
len: 14
d_gene: TRBD1
CDR3nt: TGTGCCAGCAGGTATCAAACAGGGGCCCAGCCCCAGCATTTT
CDR3aa: CASRYQTGAQPQHF

abundance: .
v_gene: TRBV6-4
j_gene: TRBJ2-3
len: 15
d_gene: TRBD1
CDR3nt: TGTGCCAGCGCCTCCGGGACAGGGCGCACAGATACGCAGTATTTT
CDR3aa: CASASGTGRTDTQYF

abundance: .
v_gene: TRBV4-1
j_gene: TRBJ1-2
len: 15
d_gene: .
CDR3nt: TGCGCCAGCAGCCAAGACAGGGGATGGAACTATGGCTACACCTTC
CDR3aa: CASSQDRGWNYGYTF

abundance: .
v_gene: TRBV11-2
j_gene: TRBJ2-5
len: 16
d_gene: .
CDR3nt: TGTGCCAGCAGCCCATCCCCTCCGCACTCCCAAGAGACCCAGTACTTC
CDR3aa: CASSPSPPHSQETQYF

abundance: .
v_gene: TRBV2
j_gene: TRBJ1-5
len: 14
d_gene: TRBD1
CDR3nt: TGTGCCAGCAGCTTACAGGGGAGTCGTCAGCCCCAGCATTTT
CDR3aa: CASSLQGSRQPQHF

abundance: .
v_gene: TRBV6-6
j_gene: TRBJ1-1
len: 15
d_gene: .
CDR3nt: TGTGCCAGCAGTTACCGGGGATCTGGGAACACTGAAGCTTTCTTT
CDR3aa: CASSYRGSGNTEAFF

abundance: .
v_gene: TRBV3-1/TRBV3-2
j_gene: TRBJ2-2
len: 15
d_gene: .
CDR3nt: TGTGCCAGCAGCCGTCAAGCGGCGAACACCGGGGAGCTGTTTTTT
CDR3aa: CASSRQAANTGELFF

abundance: .
v_gene: TRBV18
j_gene: TRBJ1-5
len: 15
d_gene: .
CDR3nt: TGTGCCAGCTCACCTGCACAGGCAAGCAATCAGCCCCAGCATTTT
CDR3aa: CASSPAQASNQPQHF

abundance: .
v_gene: TRBV10-2
j_gene: TRBJ2-7
len: 16
d_gene: .
CDR3nt: TGCGCCAGCAGTGAAGTTTTGGACTTTTCCCCCTCCGAGCAGTACTTC
CDR3aa: CASSEVLDFSPSEQYF